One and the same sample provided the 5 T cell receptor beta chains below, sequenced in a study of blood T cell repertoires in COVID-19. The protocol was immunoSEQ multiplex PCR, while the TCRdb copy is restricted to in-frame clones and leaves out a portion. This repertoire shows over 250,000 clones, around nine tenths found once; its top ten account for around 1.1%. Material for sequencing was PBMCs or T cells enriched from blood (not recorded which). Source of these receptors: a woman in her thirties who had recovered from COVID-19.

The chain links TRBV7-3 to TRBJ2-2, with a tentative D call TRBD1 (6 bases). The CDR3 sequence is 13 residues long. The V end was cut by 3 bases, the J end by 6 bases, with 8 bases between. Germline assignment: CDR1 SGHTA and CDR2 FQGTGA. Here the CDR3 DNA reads TGTGCCAGCAGCTTTACAGGGTCCGGGGAGCTGTTTTTT. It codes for CASSFTGSGELFF.

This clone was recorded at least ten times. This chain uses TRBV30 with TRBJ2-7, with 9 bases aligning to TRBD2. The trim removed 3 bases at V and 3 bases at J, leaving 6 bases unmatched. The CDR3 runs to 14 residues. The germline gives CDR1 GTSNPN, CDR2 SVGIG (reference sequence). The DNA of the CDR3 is TGTGCCTGGAGCGGGACTAGCAGTTACTACGAGCAGTACTTC. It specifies CAWSGTSSYYEQYF.

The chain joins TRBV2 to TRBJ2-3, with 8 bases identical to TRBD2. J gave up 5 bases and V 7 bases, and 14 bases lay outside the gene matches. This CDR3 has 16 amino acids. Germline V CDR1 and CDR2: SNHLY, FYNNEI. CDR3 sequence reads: CASTNRGLAVIDTQYF. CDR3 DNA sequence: TGTGCCAGCACTAACCGAGGACTAGCAGTTATAGATACGCAGTATTTT.

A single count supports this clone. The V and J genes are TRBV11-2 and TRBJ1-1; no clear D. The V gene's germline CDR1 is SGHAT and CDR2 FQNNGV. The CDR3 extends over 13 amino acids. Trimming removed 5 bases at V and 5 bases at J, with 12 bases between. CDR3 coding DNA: TGTGCCAGCAGCGTTAGAGGTGGTACTGAAGCTTTCTTT. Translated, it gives CASSVRGGTEAFF. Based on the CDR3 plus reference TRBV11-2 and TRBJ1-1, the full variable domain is EAGVAQSPRYKIIEKRQSVAFWCNPISGHATLYWYQQILGQGPKLLIQFQNNGVVDDSQLPKDRFSAERLKGVDSTLKIQPAKLEDSAVYLCASSVRGGTEAFFGQGTRLTVV.

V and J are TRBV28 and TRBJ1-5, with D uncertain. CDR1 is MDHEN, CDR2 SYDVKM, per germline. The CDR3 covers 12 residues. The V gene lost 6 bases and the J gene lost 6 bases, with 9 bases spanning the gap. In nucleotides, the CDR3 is TGTGCCAGCAGCTCCCCCCCTCAGCCCCAGCATTTT. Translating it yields CASSSPPQPQHF.